This T cell receptor beta chain emerged from a study of shared clonotypes between healthy human individuals. Genomic DNA belonging to each subset was distributed in equal measure over several immunoSEQ plates. Using immunoSEQ multiplex PCR, the repertoire was profiled, and TCRdb retains in-frame clones only, with some absent. The sample consists of some 2.1 million clones, 85% to 95% of them appearing once. None of the donors, who were healthy HIV-negative adults, had recently had acute infections or vaccinations. After removal of 8 bases from V and 6 bases from J, the junction contained 19 bases not matched to a gene. The CDR3 spans 17 residues. Germline V gives CDR1 MNHEY, CDR2 SMNVEV (reference sequence).

The chain recombines TRBV27 with TRBJ2-3; 8 bases are a match to TRBD2. This TCR came from a man aged 18 to 29 in good health. Sequencing was performed on naive CD4+ T cells sorted from blood. Subset described: CD45RA+ positively selected. The CDR3 DNA is TGTGCCAGCGGACCCCTCCCGAGCGGGGGACGACGGGATACGCAGTATTTT. Translated: CASGPLPSGGRRDTQYF.